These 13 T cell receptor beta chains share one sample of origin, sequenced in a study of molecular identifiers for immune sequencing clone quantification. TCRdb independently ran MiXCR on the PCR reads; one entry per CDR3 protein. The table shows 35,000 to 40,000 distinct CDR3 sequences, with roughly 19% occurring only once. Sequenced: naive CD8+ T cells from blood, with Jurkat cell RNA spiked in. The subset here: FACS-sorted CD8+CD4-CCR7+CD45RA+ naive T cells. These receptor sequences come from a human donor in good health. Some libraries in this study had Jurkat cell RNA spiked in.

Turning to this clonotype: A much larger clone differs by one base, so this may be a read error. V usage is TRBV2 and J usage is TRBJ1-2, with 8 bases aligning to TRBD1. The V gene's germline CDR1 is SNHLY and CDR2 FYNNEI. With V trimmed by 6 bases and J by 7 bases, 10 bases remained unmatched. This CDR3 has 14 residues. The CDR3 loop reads CASSPGQASCGYTF. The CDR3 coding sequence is TGTGCCAGCAGCCCGGGACAGGCCAGCTGTGGCTACACCTTC.

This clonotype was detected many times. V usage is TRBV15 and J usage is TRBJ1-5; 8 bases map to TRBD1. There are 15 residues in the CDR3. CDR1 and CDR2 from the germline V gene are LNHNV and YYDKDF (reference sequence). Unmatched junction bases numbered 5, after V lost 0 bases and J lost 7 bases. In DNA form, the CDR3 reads TGTGCCACCAGCAGAGAAGACAGGGGTAACCAGCCCCAGCATTTT. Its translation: CATSREDRGNQPQHF.

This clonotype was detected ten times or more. CDR3 loop: CSASRRAEAFF. CDR3 nucleotides: TGCAGTGCTAGCCGCAGAGCTGAAGCTTTCTTT. This sequence joins TRBV20-1 and TRBJ1-1; no definite D call. Trimming took 3 bases from V and 6 from J, leaving 8 bases between them. The CDR3 has 11 residues. Germline V gene data show CDR1 as DFQATT and CDR2 as SNEGSKA (reference sequence).

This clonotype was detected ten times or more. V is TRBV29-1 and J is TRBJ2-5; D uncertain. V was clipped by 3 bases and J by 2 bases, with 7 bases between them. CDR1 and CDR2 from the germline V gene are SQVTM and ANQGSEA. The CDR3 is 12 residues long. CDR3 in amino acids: CSVEATQETQYF. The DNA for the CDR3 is TGCAGCGTTGAGGCTACACAAGAGACCCAGTACTTC.

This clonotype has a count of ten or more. DNA of the CDR3: TGTGCCAGCAGCCAAACAGGGGCCCTAGCCAAAAACATTCAGTACTTC. Residues: CASSQTGALAKNIQYF. This sequence joins TRBV6-5 and TRBJ2-4; the match to TRBD1 covers 7 bases. The CDR3 runs 16 residues. The germline CDR1 and CDR2 sequences are MNHEY and SVGAGI. With V trimmed by 6 bases and J by 0 bases, 8 bases remained unmatched.

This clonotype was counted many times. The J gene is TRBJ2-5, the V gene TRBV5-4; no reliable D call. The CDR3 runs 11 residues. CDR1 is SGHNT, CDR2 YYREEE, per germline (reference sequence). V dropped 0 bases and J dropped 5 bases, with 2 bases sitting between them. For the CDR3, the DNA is TGTGCCAGCAGCTTGGCTGAGACCCAGTACTTC. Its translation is CASSLAETQYF.

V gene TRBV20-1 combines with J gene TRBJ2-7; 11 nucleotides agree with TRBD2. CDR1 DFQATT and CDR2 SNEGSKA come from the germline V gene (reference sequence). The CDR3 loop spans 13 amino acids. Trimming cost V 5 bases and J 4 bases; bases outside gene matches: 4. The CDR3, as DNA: TGCAGTGCTGTACTAGCGGGAGATTACGAGCAGTACTTC. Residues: CSAVLAGDYEQYF.

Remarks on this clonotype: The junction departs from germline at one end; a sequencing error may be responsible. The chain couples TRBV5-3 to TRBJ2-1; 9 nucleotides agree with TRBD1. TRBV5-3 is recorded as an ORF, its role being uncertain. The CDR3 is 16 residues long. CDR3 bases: TGTGCCAGCAGCTTGCCTGACAGGGGGGTTTACAATGAGCAGTTCTTC. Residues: CASSLPDRGVYNEQFF.

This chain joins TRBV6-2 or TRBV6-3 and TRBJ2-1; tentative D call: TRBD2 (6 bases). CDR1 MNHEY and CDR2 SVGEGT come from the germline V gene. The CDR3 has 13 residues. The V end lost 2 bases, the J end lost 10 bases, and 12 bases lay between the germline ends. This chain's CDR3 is CASSYGGIVEQFF. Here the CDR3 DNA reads TGTGCCAGCAGTTACGGAGGGATAGTGGAGCAGTTCTTC.

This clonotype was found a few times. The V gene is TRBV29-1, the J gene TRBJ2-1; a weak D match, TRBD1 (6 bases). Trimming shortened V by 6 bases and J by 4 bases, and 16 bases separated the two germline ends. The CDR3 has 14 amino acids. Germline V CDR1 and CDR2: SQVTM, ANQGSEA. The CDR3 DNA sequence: TGCAGCGTCACGGACAGTTCGTCGTACAATGAGCAGTTCTTC. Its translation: CSVTDSSSYNEQFF.

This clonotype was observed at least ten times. The chain's CDR3 is CASSYRDAENQPQHF. In nucleotides, the CDR3 is TGTGCCAGTAGTTACCGGGACGCCGAAAATCAGCCCCAGCATTTT. The V gene is TRBV19, the J gene TRBJ1-5, with D perhaps matching TRBD1 (5 bases). From germline, CDR1 is LNHDA and CDR2 SQIVND (reference sequence). Between the trimmed V and J ends, which lost 5 bases and 4 bases, there was a span of 15 bases. The CDR3 loop spans 15 amino acids.

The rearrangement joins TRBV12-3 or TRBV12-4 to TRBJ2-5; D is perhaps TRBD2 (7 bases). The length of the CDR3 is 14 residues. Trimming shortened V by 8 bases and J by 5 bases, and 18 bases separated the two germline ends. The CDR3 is CASAGAPSSETQYF. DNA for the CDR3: TGTGCCAGCGCGGGGGCCCCTAGTTCGGAGACCCAGTACTTC.

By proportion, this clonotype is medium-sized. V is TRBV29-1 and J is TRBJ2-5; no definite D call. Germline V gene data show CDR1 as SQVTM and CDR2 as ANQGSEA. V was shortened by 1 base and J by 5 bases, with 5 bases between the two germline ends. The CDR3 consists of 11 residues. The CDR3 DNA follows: TGCAGCGTTGAAGTCTTCGAGACCCAGTACTTC. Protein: CSVEVFETQYF. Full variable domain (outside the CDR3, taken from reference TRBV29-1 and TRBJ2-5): SAVISQKPSRDICQRGTSLTIQCQVDSQVTMMFWYRQQPGQSLTLIATANQGSEATYESGFVIDKFPISRPNLTFSTLTVSNMSPEDSSIYLCSVEVFETQYFGPGTRLLVL.